The rows below give T cell receptor beta chains drawn from one sample of a study of shared clonotypes between healthy human individuals. Assay: immunoSEQ multiplex PCR; the TCRdb copy retains only in-frame clones and omits some. The table lists about 2 million clones, about 94% of them singletons. Sequencing was carried out using naive CD8+ T cells sorted from blood. All receptors come from a man aged 18 to 35 in good health. Both conserved end residues are trimmed from each CDR3.

>TRBJ2-7|TRBV7-8
ASTHRSVPAYEQY
>TRBJ1-2|TRBV27
ASMGGPRGGYT
>TRBJ1-3|TRBV4-3
ASSLGAAPPGNTIY
>TRBJ2-3|TRBV25-1
ASRLAGDTDTQY
>TRBJ2-1|TRBV6-1
ATFLAPSYNEQF
>TRBJ1-2|TRBV4-1
ASSPRQGDNYGYT
>TRBJ1-1|TRBV4-1
ASSQDRDTEAF
>TRBJ2-7|TRBV7-9
ASSPESGNEQY
>TRBJ2-5|TRBV2
ASSEGDRAPLY
>TRBJ2-7|TRBV28
ASTRDGLEQY
>TRBJ2-5|TRBV9
ASSVGTTSPPQY
>TRBJ2-1|TRBV6-6
ASSLDRVPYNEQF
>TRBJ2-5|TRBV7-9
ASLEGWETQY
>TRBJ2-7|TRBV5-6
ASSPGRYEQY
>TRBJ2-1|TRBV30
AWNLQGSNEQF
>TRBJ1-5|TRBV28
ASSFEGGAQPQH
>TRBJ2-7|TRBV19
ASSPREGLGEQY
>TRBJ2-7|TRBV19
ASSIRTGFLPYEQY
>TRBJ2-5|TRBV7-9
ASSYPQGRGETQY
>TRBJ1-3|TRBV25-1
ASSEFSTGNSGNTIY
>TRBJ2-5|TRBV7-2
ASSLVPGPAETQY
>TRBJ2-3|TRBV5-4
ASSFTSGPHTQY
>TRBJ2-2|TRBV6-1
ASSENAGELF
>TRBJ2-7|TRBV7-9
ASSPLAGGYEQY
>TRBJ2-1|TRBV5-6
ASSLNSPNEQF
>TRBJ1-1|TRBV7-8
ASSFEGMDTEAF
>TRBJ1-2|TRBV27
ASSSTGSYGYT
>TRBJ2-7|TRBV4-1
ASSPGLAIYEQY
>TRBJ2-5|TRBV5-6
ASSLAGGRVETQY
>TRBJ2-5|TRBV2
ATMTGQETQY
>TRBJ1-1|TRBV27
ASSLRGGPEAF
>TRBJ2-5|TRBV10-1
ASSCERGGLAGPPGQETQY
>TRBJ1-5|TRBV15
ATSRERGTEDNQPQH
>TRBJ2-7|TRBV2
ASRPGQGMNEQY
>TRBJ2-3|TRBV7-9
ASSLPDTQY
>TRBJ1-1|TRBV6-5
ASRRGNTEAF
>TRBJ2-2|TRBV10-3
AILSVTGELF
>TRBJ2-1|TRBV7-6
ASSLVRWEQF
>TRBJ2-5|TRBV5-1
ASSPQTGYEGKTQY
>TRBJ2-4|TRBV29-1
SVEGPGGKNIQY
>TRBJ1-6|TRBV6-5
ASSKSTGEYSPLH
>TRBJ1-1|TRBV7-9
ASSLVFTGSEAF
>TRBJ2-2|TRBV29-1
SARSTGELF
>TRBJ1-2|TRBV5-6
ASSFPGLDRSGYT
>TRBJ1-5|TRBV19
ASTEDRASNQPQH
>TRBJ1-2|TRBV30
AWNLQGGYYGYT
>TRBJ2-7|TRBV6-1
ASRGDLSYEQY
>TRBJ2-7|TRBV6-5
ASSSLTNEQY
>TRBJ2-7|TRBV21-1
ASSNETAGHEQY
>TRBJ2-7|TRBV29-1
SVVYRDSYEQY
>TRBJ1-5|TRBV6-6
ASSLRGRYSNQPQH
>TRBJ2-7|TRBV25-1
ASSDFRVGEQY
>TRBJ2-7|TRBV14
ASSRDRVYEQY
>TRBJ2-1|TRBV29-1
SVRGPTSGYNEQF
>TRBJ2-6|TRBV5-6
ASSLRGQGVSGANVLT
>TRBJ2-1|TRBV11-3
ASSLLAGAYNEQF
>TRBJ2-7|TRBV4-3
ASSPELEDNNSYEQY
>TRBJ1-5|TRBV27
ASSYTGASQPQH
>TRBJ2-7|TRBV30
AWEDPGTGEYEQY